The 25 T cell receptor beta chains below come from one sample, sequenced in a study of long-term antiretroviral therapy in people with HIV. The libraries were made with immunoSEQ v3.0 at survey level. Using immunoSEQ multiplex PCR, the repertoire was profiled, and TCRdb retains in-frame clones only, with some absent. The table has about 12,000 clones, 70% to 80% seen once; the top ten hold roughly an eighth. Sequences were derived from unsorted PBMCs, sampled 1.3 years after starting antiretroviral therapy. Every receptor here comes from a woman between 18 and 29 years old with HIV.

The gene calls are TRBV7-6 and TRBJ2-5; D may be TRBD2 (5 bases). V was cut by 5 bases and J by 1 base, with 11 bases left in between. Germline V gene sequence: CDR1 SGHVS, CDR2 FNYEAQ. CDR3 length equals 14 residues. CDR3 nucleotides: TGTGCCAGCAGCGCTACTAGGGTCCAAGAGACCCAGTACTTC. Translated, it gives CASSATRVQETQYF.

The V call is TRBV6-5, the J call TRBJ2-5, with D possibly being TRBD1 or TRBD2 (5 bases each). The V end lost 2 bases, the J end lost 5 bases, and 9 bases lay between the germline ends. The germline CDR1 and CDR2 sequences are MNHEY and SVGAGI. This CDR3 contains 13 residues. The CDR3 sequence: CASSYIGAETQYF. The CDR3 DNA sequence: TGTGCCAGCAGTTACATCGGGGCGGAGACCCAGTACTTC.

The chain recombines TRBV2 with TRBJ2-7, with 9 bases identical to TRBD2. The germline V gene has CDR1 SNHLY and CDR2 FYNNEI. The CDR3 spans 15 residues. Unmatched junction bases numbered 14, after V lost 7 bases and J lost 7 bases. The CDR3 reads CASNTVSGRFGEQYF. The CDR3 coding sequence is TGTGCCAGCAATACGGTCAGCGGGAGGTTCGGTGAGCAGTACTTC.

This chain connects TRBV6-6 to TRBJ2-4, with D perhaps matching TRBD2 (5 bases). The CDR3 consists of 13 residues. Germline V gene sequence: CDR1 MNHNY, CDR2 SVGAGI (reference sequence). V was pared by 3 bases and J by 14 bases, with 17 bases between. The CDR3 protein is CASSYPGLWVKYF. The CDR3 DNA reads TGTGCCAGCAGTTATCCCGGACTGTGGGTGAAGTACTTC.

The chain links TRBV14 to TRBJ2-3; 10 bases map to TRBD2. This CDR3 spans 15 amino acids. The germline gives CDR1 SGHDN, CDR2 FVKESK. J gave up 6 bases and V 4 bases, and 7 bases lay outside the gene matches. The CDR3 DNA sequence: TGTGCCAGCAGCCTCGCCGGAGCGGGGGGGGATACGCAGTATTTT. Encoded protein: CASSLAGAGGDTQYF.

The chain uses TRBV7-8 and TRBJ2-3, with a tentative D call TRBD2 (6 bases). V gave up 1 base and J gave up 0 bases, with 11 bases separating them. Germline V gene lookup returns CDR1 SGHVS and CDR2 FQNEAQ. This CDR3 spans 16 amino acids. The CDR3 loop is CASSLVGGASTDTQYF. Written as DNA, the CDR3 is TGTGCCAGCAGCTTAGTGGGCGGGGCGAGCACAGATACGCAGTATTTT.

This chain uses TRBV4-2 with TRBJ1-6, with no clear D. V lost 0 bases to trimming and J lost 6 bases, with 12 bases between them. In germline, CDR1 is LGHNA, CDR2 YNFKEQ. The CDR3 extends over 16 amino acids. DNA of the CDR3: TGTGCCAGCAGCCAAGAGCTAGGGTCGCTTAATTCACCCCTCCACTTT. Translation: CASSQELGSLNSPLHF.

The chain employs TRBV11-2 and TRBJ2-7, with 11 bases identical to TRBD1. The CDR3 length is 15 residues. V was pared by 5 bases and J by 2 bases, with 5 bases of the junction left unmatched. CDR1 is SGHAT, CDR2 FQNNGV, per germline. DNA for the CDR3: TGTGCCAGCAGCCTAAGGGACAGGGGGGCCTACGAGCAGTACTTC. This gives the protein CASSLRDRGAYEQYF. Drawing the rest from reference TRBV11-2 and TRBJ2-7, the complete variable domain is EAGVAQSPRYKIIEKRQSVAFWCNPISGHATLYWYQQILGQGPKLLIQFQNNGVVDDSQLPKDRFSAERLKGVDSTLKIQPAKLEDSAVYLCASSLRDRGAYEQYFGPGTRLTVT.

The chain couples TRBV2 to TRBJ2-3, with TRBD2 matching 8 bases. The germline CDR1 and CDR2 sequences are SNHLY and FYNNEI. Unmatched junction bases numbered 6, after V lost 1 base and J lost 3 bases. The CDR3 is 16 residues long. Written as DNA, the CDR3 is TGTGCCAGCAGTGAAGTGTTAGCGGGGTCTACAGATACGCAGTATTTT. It specifies CASSEVLAGSTDTQYF. Variable domain in full (rest from reference TRBV2 and TRBJ2-3): EPEVTQTPSHQVTQMGQEVILRCVPISNHLYFYWYRQILGQKVEFLVSFYNNEISEKSEIFDDQFSVERPDGSNFTLKIRSTKLEDSAMYFCASSEVLAGSTDTQYFGPGTRLTVL.

The chain carries TRBV9 and TRBJ2-2; D gene uncertain. The V gene's germline CDR1 is SGDLS and CDR2 YYNGEE. The CDR3 runs to 13 residues. V was clipped by 1 base and J by 7 bases, with 8 bases between them. The CDR3 loop reads CASSVTPGGELFF. In nucleotides, the CDR3 is TGTGCCAGCAGCGTAACCCCCGGCGGGGAGCTGTTTTTT. The entire variable domain, with the rest obtained from reference TRBV9 and TRBJ2-2, is as follows: DSGVTQTPKHLITATGQRVTLRCSPRSGDLSVYWYQQSLDQGLQFLIQYYNGEERAKGNILERFSAQQFPDLHSELNLSSLELGDSALYFCASSVTPGGELFFGEGSRLTVL.

The chain is built from TRBV2 and TRBJ1-1; D is possibly TRBD1 (5 bases). Between the trimmed V and J ends, which lost 7 bases and 6 bases, there was a span of 18 bases. The CDR3 contains 14 residues. Germline-derived CDR1 and CDR2 are SNHLY and FYNNEI. The CDR3 loop is CASIRDPGGSEAFF. CDR3 in DNA: TGTGCCAGCATCCGGGACCCCGGGGGGTCTGAAGCTTTCTTT.

This chain connects TRBV11-2 to TRBJ2-7; TRBD2 matches 9 bases. The CDR3 is 17 amino acids. Germline V gives CDR1 SGHAT, CDR2 FQNNGV. V shed 5 bases and J 7 bases; nucleotides not matched to a gene: 18. This CDR3 reads CASSLGEGASGETEQYF. The CDR3 DNA reads as TGTGCCAGCAGCCTAGGGGAGGGTGCTAGCGGGGAGACGGAGCAGTACTTC.

This chain joins TRBV7-2 and TRBJ1-3, with TRBD1 matching 10 bases. The CDR3 is 17 residues long. CDR1 is SGHTA and CDR2 is FQGNSA in the germline V gene. J was trimmed by 5 bases and V by 5 bases; bases with no gene match: 12. The CDR3 loop is CASSPKGDRGPRNTIYF. The CDR3 DNA follows: TGTGCCAGCAGCCCGAAAGGGGACAGGGGCCCTCGAAACACCATATATTTT.

The gene calls are TRBV5-5 and TRBJ2-5; 8 bases match TRBD1. The CDR3 is 15 amino acids. Looked up from germline, CDR1 is SGHKS and CDR2 is YYEKEE (reference sequence). Trimming removed 2 bases from V and 5 bases from J; junction bases left unmatched: 8. Here the CDR3 DNA reads TGTGCCAGCAGCTTCGGGTCGACAGGGGAGGAGACCCAGTACTTC. This gives the protein CASSFGSTGEETQYF.

This chain joins TRBV2 and TRBJ1-1; no clear D. Germline V gene data show CDR1 as SNHLY and CDR2 as FYNNEI. This CDR3 is 15 amino acids long. V lost 1 base to trimming and J lost 1 base, with 10 bases between them. The CDR3 coding sequence is TGTGCCAGCAGTGAAGACGTCATCGAGAACACTGAAGCTTTCTTT. This sequence encodes CASSEDVIENTEAFF.

By sample fraction, this clone is medium-sized. The V and J genes are TRBV19 and TRBJ1-1; D is possibly TRBD1 (5 bases). Trimming shortened V by 7 bases and J by 2 bases, and 11 bases separated the two germline ends. There are 13 residues in the CDR3. Germline V gene lookup returns CDR1 LNHDA and CDR2 SQIVND (reference sequence). The chain's CDR3 is CASKGWDNTEAFF. The CDR3 nucleotides are TGTGCCAGTAAGGGTTGGGACAACACTGAAGCTTTCTTT.

The chain recombines TRBV6-5 with TRBJ1-2, with TRBD1 identical over 8 bases. CDR3 length equals 13 residues. Trimming removed 6 bases from V and 9 bases from J; junction bases left unmatched: 9. Germline CDR1 and CDR2: MNHEY and SVGAGI. The CDR3 DNA sequence: TGTGCCAGCAGCGGCAGGGGGCGTCTAAGCTACACCTTC. Its protein product is CASSGRGRLSYTF.

The chain carries TRBV6-5 and TRBJ2-2, with D hard to call. There are 11 residues in the CDR3. CDR1 and CDR2 from the germline V gene are MNHEY and SVGAGI. Trimming took 5 bases from V and 5 from J, leaving 3 bases between them. CDR3 in DNA: TGTGCCAGCAGTGCGACCGGGGAGCTGTTTTTT. As protein: CASSATGELFF.

V is TRBV9 and J is TRBJ2-1, with 7 bases identical to TRBD2. V lost 2 bases to trimming and J lost 8 bases; unmatched junction nucleotides: 10. The length of the CDR3 is 15 residues. Germline lookup yields CDR1 SGDLS and CDR2 YYNGEE. In DNA form, the CDR3 reads TGTGCCAGCAGCGTGAGCCCGACTAGCCCCGATGAGCAGTTCTTC. It codes for CASSVSPTSPDEQFF.

This clone was observed a handful of times. V gene TRBV19 combines with J gene TRBJ1-2; 7 bases agree with TRBD1. V lost 9 bases to trimming and J lost 4 bases; unmatched junction nucleotides: 8. The CDR3 loop spans 13 amino acids. Germline V gives CDR1 LNHDA, CDR2 SQIVND (reference sequence). DNA of the CDR3: TGTGCCAGCGCCGGCGACAGGGCCTATGGCTACACCTTC. It codes for CASAGDRAYGYTF. The full variable domain, in which reference TRBV19 and TRBJ1-2 provide the parts outside the CDR3, is DGGITQSPKYLFRKEGQNVTLSCEQNLNHDAMYWYRQDPGQGLRLIYYSQIVNDFQKGDIAEGYSVSREKKESFPLTVTSAQKNPTAFYLCASAGDRAYGYTFGSGTRLTVV.

The rearrangement links TRBV19 to TRBJ1-1, with no clear D. CDR3 size: 13 residues. V was shortened by 7 bases and J by 6 bases, with 15 bases between the two germline ends. Germline CDR1 LNHDA, CDR2 SQIVND (reference sequence). The CDR3 DNA follows: TGTGCCAGTAAGCCGGCCACAATGTCTGAAGCTTTCTTT. It is translated as CASKPATMSEAFF.

The V call is TRBV12-5, the J call TRBJ2-1, with 12 bases identical to TRBD2. The CDR3 is made up of 14 amino acids. Trimming took 1 base from V and 8 from J; bases not matched to a gene: 0. Germline V gives CDR1 LGHNT, CDR2 FRNRAP. The CDR3 spells CASGLGLAGDEQFF. Here the CDR3 DNA reads TGTGCTAGTGGTTTGGGACTAGCGGGGGATGAGCAGTTCTTC.

This clone occurred once. V usage is TRBV5-4 and J usage is TRBJ2-7, with 8 positions matching TRBD1. CDR3 length equals 15 residues. V lost 3 bases and J lost 3; bases outside the gene matches: 8. Germline-derived CDR1 and CDR2 are SGHNT and YYREEE (reference sequence). This CDR3 reads CASSSGGQGRYEQYF. For the CDR3, the DNA is TGTGCCAGCAGCTCGGGCGGACAGGGACGCTACGAGCAGTACTTC.

The gene calls are TRBV5-1 and TRBJ2-3; D assignment may be TRBD1 or TRBD2 (6 bases each). CDR1 and CDR2 (germline): SGHRS, YFSETQ. V gave up 4 bases and J gave up 6 bases, with 12 bases separating them. The CDR3 loop spans 13 amino acids. The CDR3 spells CASSPLGGDTQYF. The CDR3 region has the DNA TGCGCCAGCAGCCCACTGGGGGGCGATACGCAGTATTTT.

This clone was detected a few times. The chain couples TRBV10-3 to TRBJ2-1, with 8 positions matching TRBD2. With V trimmed by 8 bases and J by 6 bases, 12 bases remained unmatched. The CDR3 covers 15 residues. From germline, CDR1 is ENHRY and CDR2 SYGVKD. The CDR3 loop reads CAIESSGRRSNEQFF. In DNA form, the CDR3 reads TGTGCCATCGAATCGAGCGGGAGAAGGTCCAATGAGCAGTTCTTC.